Listed below are T cell receptor beta chains from one sample, sequenced in a study of T cells in Graves' hyperthyroidism and ophthalmopathy. In TCRdb, the multiplex PCR reads were re-called with MiXCR into one record per CDR3 protein. The sample shows under 650,000 distinct CDR3 sequences, roughly 16% of them seen only once. Sample: blood. The receptors shown here come from a woman aged 25 to 39 with Graves' hyperthyroidism. The CDR3 runs from the conserved cysteine through the conserved F or W. A D gene is named only where the DNA matches it firmly. Clone size, where shown, is once, few, many, or a class for clones that have expanded.

clone size	D gene	V gene	CDR3 length	J gene	CDR3 DNA	CDR3 protein
many	TRBD1	TRBV5-1	17	TRBJ1-1	TGCGCCAGCAGCTTGGCCCAGGGACAGTGGAAGAACACTGAAGCTTTCTTT	CASSLAQGQWKNTEAFF
many	.	TRBV28	14	TRBJ2-7	TGTGCCAGCAGTTTGACCCCCTGGACCTACGAGCAGTACTTC	CASSLTPWTYEQYF
many	TRBD1	TRBV24-1	16	TRBJ2-1	TGTGCCACCAGGGGGATAACAGGGGGCGCGTACAATGAGCAGTTCTTC	CATRGITGGAYNEQFF
.	TRBD1	TRBV28	13	TRBJ2-7	TGTGCCAGCAGTTTGGGACAGGGAGGACGGCAGTACTTC	CASSLGQGGRQYF
few	TRBD2	TRBV6-1	17	TRBJ2-7	TGTGCCAGCAGTGTTGAGGCGGGAGCCAATATATCCTACGAGCAGTACTTC	CASSVEAGANISYEQYF
few	.	TRBV4-2	19	TRBJ1-6	TGTGCCAGCAGCCAACAACCCCAGGATGTATTAGGGTATAATTCACCCCTCCACTTT	CASSQQPQDVLGYNSPLHF
.	TRBD1	TRBV5-6	13	TRBJ1-1	TGTGCCAGCAGCGGTGACAGGGGTAACGAAGCTTTCTTT	CASSGDRGNEAFF
.	TRBD2	TRBV20-1	13	TRBJ2-7	TGCAGTGCTAGTAGCGGGAGATCCTACGAGCAGTACTTC	CSASSGRSYEQYF
many	TRBD2	TRBV20-1	16	TRBJ2-7	TGCAGTGCGCCTAGGAAGCGGGAGGTATCGTCCCACGAGCAGTACTTC	CSAPRKREVSSHEQYF
.	.	TRBV7-9	10	TRBJ2-5	TGTGCCAGCAGCCAATCGACCCAGTACTTC	CASSQSTQYF
many	.	TRBV6-1	15	TRBJ1-5	TGTGCCAGCAGTCAAAATCGGACACCAAATCAGCCCCAGCATTTT	CASSQNRTPNQPQHF
.	.	TRBV7-9	14	TRBJ2-2	TGTGCCAGCATCCCCCCCGACTTCACCGGGGAGCTGTTTTTT	CASIPPDFTGELFF
many	.	TRBV28	16	TRBJ1-2	TGTGCCAGCAGTTTTACCCCCATTTCGGGGAACTATGGCTACACCTTC	CASSFTPISGNYGYTF
.	.	TRBV28	13	TRBJ1-6	TGTGCCAGCAGTTTAGAAAAGGGTTCACCCCTCCACTTT	CASSLEKGSPLHF
many	.	TRBV10-3	12	TRBJ2-3	TGTGCCATCAGTTATGACATCTATACGCAGTATTTT	CAISYDIYTQYF
few	TRBD1	TRBV20-1	16	TRBJ2-3	TGCAGTGCCGTAGCCCAACAGGGGTCCCACACAGATACGCAGTATTTT	CSAVAQQGSHTDTQYF
many	.	TRBV3-1	14	TRBJ1-1	TGTGCCAGCAGTGGTAGGGGCCTGAACACTGAAGCTTTCTTT	CASSGRGLNTEAFF
.	.	TRBV28	15	TRBJ2-7	TGTGCCAGCAGCTCCCGGAGGCAGGGGGGACACGAGCAGTACTTC	CASSSRRQGGHEQYF
many	TRBD2	TRBV5-1	15	TRBJ2-3	TGCGCCAGCAGCTCTAGCGGGAGGAGGGCAGATACGCAGTATTTT	CASSSSGRRADTQYF
many	.	TRBV11-3	15	TRBJ2-1	TGTGCCAGCAGCCCACGACAGGAGTCTTACAATGAGCAGTTCTTC	CASSPRQESYNEQFF
.	TRBD1	TRBV6-9	15	TRBJ1-5	TGTGCCAGCAGTTACCTGGACAGGGGGGACCAGCCCCAGCATTTT	CASSYLDRGDQPQHF
many	.	TRBV6-2/TRBV6-3	16	TRBJ2-1	TGTGCCAGCACCCTAGGGGGGATCGGCTCCTACAATGAGCAGTTCTTC	CASTLGGIGSYNEQFF
many	.	TRBV20-1	19	TRBJ2-3	TGCAGTGCTCTGAACCTGCGAGATCCGAGGGATGGGGTCTCAGATACGCAGTATTTT	CSALNLRDPRDGVSDTQYF
.	TRBD1	TRBV20-1	19	TRBJ1-4	TGCAGTGCAAGGGCCTGGGGACAGGGAGGCTTATCGACTAATGAAAAACTGTTTTTT	CSARAWGQGGLSTNEKLFF
.	TRBD2	TRBV6-5	17	TRBJ2-2	TGTGCCAGCAGTTACGATAGTAGCGGGGGGATAGCCGGGGAGCTGTTTTTT	CASSYDSSGGIAGELFF
many	TRBD2	TRBV18	16	TRBJ2-7	TGTGCCAGCTCTCCAAATTTAGCGGGAGACTCCTACGAGCAGTACTTC	CASSPNLAGDSYEQYF
many	TRBD2	TRBV24-1	15	TRBJ2-1	TGTGCCACCTCCCGTCCTAGCGGGACTGCAAATGAGCAGTTCTTC	CATSRPSGTANEQFF
few	TRBD2	TRBV7-8	17	TRBJ2-1	TGTGCCAGCAGCTTGCCCCGACTAGCGGGAGGGTACAATGAGCAGTTCTTC	CASSLPRLAGGYNEQFF
many	.	TRBV2	13	TRBJ1-5	TGTGCCAGCAGTGTGGACAGCAATCAGCCCCAGCATTTT	CASSVDSNQPQHF
.	.	TRBV12-3/TRBV12-4	12	TRBJ2-1	TGTGTCAGCAGCTTCACTTACAATGAGCAGTTCTTC	CVSSFTYNEQFF
many	TRBD1	TRBV7-8	16	TRBJ1-2	TGTGCCAGCAGCTTCCGACAGGGGGCCGGTAACTATGGCTACACCTTC	CASSFRQGAGNYGYTF
many	.	TRBV6-1	15	TRBJ2-2	TGTGCCAGCAGTGAAGGGACCGTTAACACCGGGGAGCTGTTTTTT	CASSEGTVNTGELFF
.	.	TRBV5-8	14	TRBJ2-4	TGTGCCAGCAGCTTGTCCGCAGCCAAAAACATTCAGTACTTC	CASSLSAAKNIQYF
few	.	TRBV20-1	14	TRBJ2-7	TGCAGTGCTCCAGAGTCTGCACAGAGAAGTGAGCAGTACTTC	CSAPESAQRSEQYF
few	TRBD2	TRBV20-1	16	TRBJ2-1	TGCAGTGCTCGATCCGGGACTAGCGGACCTTACAATGAGCAGTTCTTC	CSARSGTSGPYNEQFF
many	.	TRBV29-1	15	TRBJ1-1	TGCAGCGTTGGAACCGGGTGGGGGGCGAACACTGAAGCTTTCTTT	CSVGTGWGANTEAFF
many	TRBD1	TRBV7-9	15	TRBJ2-1	TGTGCCAGCAGCTTCCGGACAGGGCGGCACAATGAGCAGTTCTTC	CASSFRTGRHNEQFF
.	TRBD1	TRBV7-3	16	TRBJ2-4	TGTGCCAGCAGCCTAGGGCTCAGGGGGTCTGGAAACATTCAGTACTTC	CASSLGLRGSGNIQYF
many	TRBD1	TRBV5-1	14	TRBJ2-5	TGCGCCAGCAGCTTCGGACAGGAAAAAGAGACCCAGTACTTC	CASSFGQEKETQYF
.	.	TRBV5-1	15	TRBJ2-1	TGCGCCAGCAGCTTGGAGGGCACACGAAACAATGAGCAGTTCTTC	CASSLEGTRNNEQFF
.	.	TRBV9	17	TRBJ2-1	TGTGCCAGCAGCCAAAGGGGGAGACTAGCCGACTACAATGAGCAGTTCTTC	CASSQRGRLADYNEQFF
few	TRBD1	TRBV7-2	15	TRBJ1-2	TGTGCCAGCAGCTTTGACAGGGGAAGAAACTATGGCTACACCTTC	CASSFDRGRNYGYTF
.	TRBD2	TRBV20-1	16	TRBJ2-7	TGCAGTGCTAGAGATCGCGCGGGAGATAGCTCCTACGAGCAGTACTTC	CSARDRAGDSSYEQYF
few	.	TRBV19	15	TRBJ2-6	TGTGCCAGTAGTATCTCAGGGACCGGGGCCAACGTCCTGACTTTC	CASSISGTGANVLTF
.	.	TRBV29-1	11	TRBJ2-1	TGCAGCGTAATGAGCCAGAATGAGCAGTTCTTC	CSVMSQNEQFF
few	.	TRBV3-1	16	TRBJ2-3	TGTGCCAGCAGCCAAGAATTGACTAGTAGGGGGTCTGGGCAGTATTTT	CASSQELTSRGSGQYF
.	TRBD1	TRBV25-1	15	TRBJ2-5	TGTGCCAGCAGTCTGACCGGGACAGGAGAAGAGACCCAGTACTTC	CASSLTGTGEETQYF
.	.	TRBV7-9	14	TRBJ2-3	TGTGCCAGCAGCTTTTCCAGGGCTGCAGATACGCAGTATTTT	CASSFSRAADTQYF
many	TRBD1	TRBV20-1	14	TRBJ2-7	TGCAGTGCTCAAGGTGGGACAGACCCCTACGAGCAGTACTTC	CSAQGGTDPYEQYF
many	.	TRBV29-1	14	TRBJ2-1	TGCAGCGTTGACCTGTGGGAGGCACAGGGGGAGCAGTTCTTC	CSVDLWEAQGEQFF
.	TRBD2	TRBV24-1	13	TRBJ2-3	TGTGCCACCAGCTCCGCGGGGGCAGATACGCAGTATTTT	CATSSAGADTQYF